This entry is about one TCR beta chain. Its target is unknown. The entry originates in a study of OX40 agonist ivuxolimab in advanced cancers. Study summary: Antecedent anti-PD-1, anti-PD-L1 or anti-CTLA-4 therapy was permissible, with about 40% having received some. Three dose-escalation patients had partial responses: one with hepatocellular carcinoma and two with cutaneous melanoma. Study findings and constraints: Among some nonresponders, normalized T-cell clonal expansion was also low.

Drawing of blood for sampling happened at baseline, at cycle 4 day 1, and at cycle 7 day 1. Sequencing was performed with immunoSEQ multiplex PCR; in TCRdb, only in-frame clones are kept and a portion is missing. Here the sample spans roughly 77,000 clones, roughly 90% being singletons. From germline, CDR1 is SGDLS and CDR2 YYNGEE. This CDR3 has 14 residues. Trimming removed 2 bases from V and 7 bases from J, with 15 bases in between. The source material was CD4+ or CD8+ T cells sorted from blood, sampled in a trial of the OX40 agonist ivuxolimab. The receptor comes from an adult with an advanced solid tumor such as melanoma, head and neck, liver or kidney cancer. The chain employs TRBV9 and TRBJ1-2, with TRBD1 as a possible D gene (5 bases). The DNA of the CDR3 is TGTGCCAGCAGCGTTTCGATAGGGGCCGGTGGCTACACCTTC. Protein: CASSVSIGAGGYTF.